Shown below are 10 T cell receptor beta chains from a single sample sequenced in a study of T cells in Graves' hyperthyroidism and ophthalmopathy. RNA transcripts yielded amplified TCR beta CDR3 regions. A first-round RT-PCR of the TCR CDR3 used the HTBI primer set. TCRdb analysed the multiplex PCR reads with MiXCR anew, one entry per CDR3 protein. The sample holds around 300,000 distinct CDR3 sequences, over 11% seen once. Sequencing used blood. These receptors all stem from a woman aged 25 to 39 with Graves' hyperthyroidism.

This clonotype was detected many times. The rearrangement joins TRBV12-3 or TRBV12-4 to TRBJ2-7, with 10 bases matching TRBD1. Trimming cost V 6 bases and J 5 bases; bases outside gene matches: 4. The CDR3 is made up of 13 amino acids. CDR3 nucleotide sequence: TGTGCCAGCAGGGACAGGGGGTTTAACGAGCAGTACTTC. Its protein is CASRDRGFNEQYF.

The chain recombines TRBV20-1 with TRBJ2-2; 7 bases match TRBD1. The CDR3 consists of 13 residues. Unmatched junction bases numbered 8, after V lost 6 bases and J lost 7 bases. Germline-derived CDR1 and CDR2 are DFQATT and SNEGSKA (reference sequence). This chain's CDR3 is CSAATGIVGELFF. CDR3 DNA sequence: TGCAGTGCGGCGACAGGGATCGTCGGGGAGCTGTTTTTT.

This clonotype was detected a few times. The V gene is TRBV29-1, the J gene TRBJ1-1, with 10 bases matching TRBD1. The length of the CDR3 is 15 residues. Germline loops: CDR1 SQVTM, CDR2 ANQGSEA. Losses at the gene ends were 6 bases for V and 5 bases for J; bases not matched to a gene: 12. The CDR3 region has the DNA TGCAGCGTCGACAGGGGGCGAGGCGGCGGAACTGAAGCTTTCTTT. Encoded protein: CSVDRGRGGGTEAFF.

This clonotype appeared many times. This chain joins TRBV28 and TRBJ2-5; maybe TRBD1 (6 bases). Germline V gene sequence: CDR1 MDHEN, CDR2 SYDVKM. This CDR3 has 12 residues. V lost 3 bases to trimming and J lost 5 bases, with 7 bases between them. CDR3 nucleotide sequence: TGTGCCAGCAGTTTTCAGGGGGAGACCCAGTACTTC. Amino acids: CASSFQGETQYF.

This clonotype was found many times. The gene calls are TRBV9 and TRBJ2-5; D might be TRBD2 (6 bases). Germline lookup yields CDR1 SGDLS and CDR2 YYNGEE. This CDR3 spans 14 amino acids. V was trimmed by 0 bases and J by 2 bases, leaving 8 bases between them. The CDR3 reads CASSVAAGQETQYF. The CDR3, as DNA: TGTGCCAGCAGCGTAGCGGCGGGACAAGAGACCCAGTACTTC.

The chain is built from TRBV3-1 and TRBJ2-2; 7 bases line up with TRBD2. Per the germline V gene, CDR1 is LGHDT and CDR2 is YNNKEL (reference sequence). There are 15 residues in the CDR3. V trimming: 0 bases; J trimming: 6 bases; junction bases outside the gene matches: 4. The DNA for the CDR3 is TGTGCCAGCAGCCAAGAGGCTAGCGGTGCCGGGGAGCTGTTTTTT. Amino acid sequence: CASSQEASGAGELFF.

The V gene is TRBV9, the J gene TRBJ2-1, with D uncertain. Germline CDR1 SGDLS, CDR2 YYNGEE. This CDR3 is 13 amino acids long. Trimming left V 4 bases short and J 7 bases short, with 12 bases between. The CDR3 bases are TGTGCCAGCAGCCCCTGGCTAGGGAATGAGCAGTTCTTC. Translated: CASSPWLGNEQFF. Full variable domain (rest looked up from reference TRBV9 and TRBJ2-1): DSGVTQTPKHLITATGQRVTLRCSPRSGDLSVYWYQQSLDQGLQFLIQYYNGEERAKGNILERFSAQQFPDLHSELNLSSLELGDSALYFCASSPWLGNEQFFGPGTRLTVL.

This clonotype was found many times. The V and J genes are TRBV6-4 and TRBJ2-2; no clear D. Germline CDR1 MRHNA, CDR2 SNTAGT. V gave up 4 bases and J gave up 3 bases, with 9 bases separating them. This CDR3 is 14 amino acids long. The CDR3 loop is CASSAGSDTGELFF. The CDR3 DNA reads TGTGCCAGCAGTGCAGGATCGGACACCGGGGAGCTGTTTTTT.

This clonotype was found a few times. The V and J genes are TRBV30 and TRBJ2-5, with D maybe TRBD2 (5 bases). In germline, CDR1 is GTSNPN, CDR2 SVGIG (reference sequence). Trimming removed 4 bases at V and 7 bases at J, with 16 bases between. The CDR3 has 13 residues. In nucleotides, the CDR3 is TGTGCCTGGATTAAATCGCTAGCCGGGACCCAGTACTTC. Protein product: CAWIKSLAGTQYF.

This clonotype was counted only a few times. V is TRBV30 and J is TRBJ2-5; the match to TRBD1 covers 7 bases. V lost 5 bases and J lost 5; bases outside the gene matches: 11. The CDR3 length is 14 residues. Germline values: CDR1 GTSNPN, CDR2 SVGIG (reference sequence). DNA of the CDR3: TGTGCCTGGCTCGGGGACAGTGAGTGGGAGACCCAGTACTTC. As protein: CAWLGDSEWETQYF.